This T cell receptor (beta chain) was sequenced for a study of metastatic and nonmetastatic thyroid tumors. On the study more broadly: Across peripheral blood and tumor or nodule tissue samples taken from malignant and benign thyroid patients, the repertoires were compared with one another.

Patients had received no treatment of any kind before thyroid surgery. This clone was observed many times. The CDR3 totals 15 residues. Trimming cost V 5 bases and J 7 bases; bases outside gene matches: 8. Per germline, CDR1 MNHNS and CDR2 SASEGT. TCRdb re-called clones from the PCR reads using MiXCR. The table lists over 11,000 clones, more than 20% of them singletons. The TCR sequence derives from a female donor with papillary thyroid cancer or a benign thyroid nodule (not recorded which). Some clones in this sample may be carry-over from other donors' samples. The chain uses TRBV6-1 and TRBJ1-4, with 9 nucleotides matching TRBD1. Sequenced sample: blood. The CDR3 is CASSKRQGVSEKLFF. The CDR3 DNA sequence: TGTGCCAGCAGTAAACGACAGGGGGTTAGTGAAAAACTGTTTTTT.